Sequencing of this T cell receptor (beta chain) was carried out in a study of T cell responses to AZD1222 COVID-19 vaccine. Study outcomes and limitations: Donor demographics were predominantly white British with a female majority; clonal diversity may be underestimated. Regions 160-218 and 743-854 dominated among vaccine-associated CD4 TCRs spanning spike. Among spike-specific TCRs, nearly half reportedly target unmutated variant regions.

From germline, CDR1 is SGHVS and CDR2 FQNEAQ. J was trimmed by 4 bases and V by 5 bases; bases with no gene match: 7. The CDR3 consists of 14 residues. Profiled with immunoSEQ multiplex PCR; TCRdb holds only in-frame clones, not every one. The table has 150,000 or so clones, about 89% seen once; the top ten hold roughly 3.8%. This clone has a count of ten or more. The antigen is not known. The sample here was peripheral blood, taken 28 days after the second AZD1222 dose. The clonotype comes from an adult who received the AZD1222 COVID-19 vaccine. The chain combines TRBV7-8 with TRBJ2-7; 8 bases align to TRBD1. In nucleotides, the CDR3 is TGTGCCAGCAGCCAGGGGGCTGGAGGGTACGAGCAGTACTTC. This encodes CASSQGAGGYEQYF.